The source of this T cell receptor beta chain is a study of blood T cell repertoires in COVID-19. Germline V gives CDR1 MNHEY, CDR2 SMNVEV (reference sequence). V dropped 6 bases and J dropped 2; count of bases not matched to a gene: 6. The CDR3 is made up of 15 amino acids. Before they entered the study, exposed participants had met a COVID-19 case within 2 weeks. Generated by immunoSEQ multiplex PCR, the TCRdb table keeps only in-frame clones and is missing some. There are about 260,000 clones in the sample; approximately 89% occur only once, and less than 3.5% lies in the top ten. Source material: PBMCs or T cells enriched from blood (not recorded which). The genes are TRBV27 and TRBJ2-1; TRBD1 aligns across 8 bases. The TCR comes from a man in his forties who had been exposed to COVID-19. Here the CDR3 DNA reads TGTGCCAGCAGGAAGGACAGGGTGGCCTACAATGAGCAGTTCTTC. It yields the protein CASRKDRVAYNEQFF.